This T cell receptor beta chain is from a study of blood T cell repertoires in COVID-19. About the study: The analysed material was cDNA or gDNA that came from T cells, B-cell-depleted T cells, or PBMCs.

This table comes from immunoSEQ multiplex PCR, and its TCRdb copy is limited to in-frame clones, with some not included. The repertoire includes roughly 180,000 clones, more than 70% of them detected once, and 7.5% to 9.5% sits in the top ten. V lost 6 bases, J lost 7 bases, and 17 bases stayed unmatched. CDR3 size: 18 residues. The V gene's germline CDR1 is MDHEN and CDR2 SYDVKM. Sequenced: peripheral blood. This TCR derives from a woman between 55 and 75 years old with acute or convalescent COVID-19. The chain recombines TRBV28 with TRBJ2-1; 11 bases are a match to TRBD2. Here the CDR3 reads CASSPGLAASVSLNEQFF. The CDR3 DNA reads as TGTGCCAGCAGCCCGGGACTAGCGGCCTCCGTAAGCCTTAATGAGCAGTTCTTC.